This T cell receptor (beta chain) derives from a study of T-cell reconstitution after alpha-beta-depleted transplantation in children. Regarding the study as a whole: T-cell numbers and diversity, one year after transplant, stemmed largely from T cells that were newly produced. Roughly two months post-transplant, alpha-beta T cells reportedly originated from several hundred graft clones that had expanded. It was surviving recipient T cells and thymic progenitors that gave some patients high TCRbeta diversity at day 60.

V lost 1 base and J lost 5, with 11 bases in between. Per germline, CDR1 SGHTA and CDR2 FQGNSA. This CDR3 spans 14 amino acids. This clonotype was detected many times. Its antigen is not identified. The library targeted TCRbeta and was prepared with unique molecular identifiers. MiXCR was run by TCRdb on the PCR reads, yielding one entry per CDR3 protein. The sample carries a few hundred thousand distinct CDR3 sequences, approximately 10% recorded once. The chain recombines TRBV7-2 with TRBJ2-5, with a tentative D call TRBD1 (8 bases). This clonotype originated in a male patient aged 2-15 years who had a stem cell transplant for chronic granulomatous disease, so the T cells may come from the graft donor. The material was peripheral blood, obtained 180 days after TCRalphabeta/CD19-depleted stem cell transplant. CDR3 sequence reads: CASSLDRGGETQYF. The CDR3 DNA is TGTGCCAGCAGCTTAGACAGGGGGGGGGAGACCCAGTACTTC.